The subject of this entry is one T cell receptor (beta chain). The target antigen is unknown. Documented treatment: approximately 18 received Ad26.COV2.S at low or high dose, single or two shots; roughly five received placebo; per-sample allocation not given. Sample collection was performed on day 63 after the first vaccine or placebo injection. Wuhan-strain spike was delivered by a replication-incompetent Ad26 vector. This sample is part of a study of Ad26.COV2.S vaccination and SARS-CoV-2 variants. Looking at the study overall: Donor had been placed in the Ad26.COV2.S arm of the COV1001 trial. By the intramuscular route, Ad26.COV2.S was given once, or twice 56 days apart.

Study-wide findings and caveats: Spike-specific TCR breadth in vaccine recipients exceeded that seen in placebo recipients.

The data were produced by immunoSEQ multiplex PCR, yet TCRdb's version contains in-frame clones alone and is incomplete. The sample shows roughly 300,000 clones, roughly 90% of them seen only once. The CDR3 contains 12 residues. Germline CDR1 and CDR2: KGHDR and SFDVKD. Trimming left V 5 bases short and J 7 bases short, with 7 bases between. The sample in question was peripheral blood, obtained in a trial of Ad26.COV2.S vaccine versus placebo. This chain uses TRBV24-1 with TRBJ2-2, with D uncertain. The receptor comes from a person aged 18-65 years who received the Ad26.COV2.S COVID-19 vaccine or a placebo. The CDR3 region has the DNA TGTGCCACCAGTGTACGTAGCGGGGAGCTGTTTTTT. Protein: CATSVRSGELFF.